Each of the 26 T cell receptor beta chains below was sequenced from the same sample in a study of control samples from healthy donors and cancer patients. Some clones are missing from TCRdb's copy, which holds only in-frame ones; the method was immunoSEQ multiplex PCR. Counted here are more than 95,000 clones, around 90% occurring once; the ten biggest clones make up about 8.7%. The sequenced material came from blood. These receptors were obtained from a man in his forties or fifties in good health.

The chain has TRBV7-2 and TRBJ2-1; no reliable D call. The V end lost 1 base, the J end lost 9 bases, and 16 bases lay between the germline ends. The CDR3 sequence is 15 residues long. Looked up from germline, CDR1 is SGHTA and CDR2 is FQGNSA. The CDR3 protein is CASSLGAMRLGEQFF. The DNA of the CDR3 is TGTGCCAGCAGCTTAGGCGCTATGAGGCTAGGTGAGCAGTTCTTC.

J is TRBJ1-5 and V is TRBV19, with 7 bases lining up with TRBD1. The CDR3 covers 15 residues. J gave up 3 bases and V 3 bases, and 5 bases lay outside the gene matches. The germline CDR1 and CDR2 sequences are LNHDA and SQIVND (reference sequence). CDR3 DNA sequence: TGTGCCAGTAGTATTGGGGACAGATCCAATCAGCCCCAGCATTTT. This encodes CASSIGDRSNQPQHF.

Here the CDR3 DNA reads TGTGCCAGCAGCTTAAAGCGGGGGGTCTACGAGCAGTACTTC. Translated: CASSLKRGVYEQYF. This sequence joins TRBV7-2 and TRBJ2-7; 9 bases line up with TRBD2. The CDR3 has 14 amino acids. Germline CDR1 SGHTA, CDR2 FQGNSA. With 2 bases clipped from V and 3 bases from J, the junction kept 2 bases outside the gene matches.

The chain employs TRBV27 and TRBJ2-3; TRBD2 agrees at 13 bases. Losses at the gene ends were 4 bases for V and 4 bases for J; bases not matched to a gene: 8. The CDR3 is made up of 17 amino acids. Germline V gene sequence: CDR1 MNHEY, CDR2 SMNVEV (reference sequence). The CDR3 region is CASSSGLTSGGADTQYF. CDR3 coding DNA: TGTGCCAGCAGTTCAGGCCTCACTAGCGGGGGGGCAGATACGCAGTATTTT.

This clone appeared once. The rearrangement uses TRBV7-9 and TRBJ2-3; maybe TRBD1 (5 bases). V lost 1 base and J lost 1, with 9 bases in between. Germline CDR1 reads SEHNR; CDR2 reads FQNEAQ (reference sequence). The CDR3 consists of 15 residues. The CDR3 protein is CASSLGARGTDTQYF. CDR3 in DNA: TGTGCCAGCAGCTTAGGGGCCAGGGGCACAGATACGCAGTATTTT.

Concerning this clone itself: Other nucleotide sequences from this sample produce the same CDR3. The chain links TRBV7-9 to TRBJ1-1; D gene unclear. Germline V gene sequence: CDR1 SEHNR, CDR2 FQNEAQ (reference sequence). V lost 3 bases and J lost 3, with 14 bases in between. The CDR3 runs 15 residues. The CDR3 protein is CASSLASVGDTEAFF. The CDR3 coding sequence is TGTGCCAGCAGCTTGGCCAGTGTTGGAGACACTGAAGCTTTCTTT.

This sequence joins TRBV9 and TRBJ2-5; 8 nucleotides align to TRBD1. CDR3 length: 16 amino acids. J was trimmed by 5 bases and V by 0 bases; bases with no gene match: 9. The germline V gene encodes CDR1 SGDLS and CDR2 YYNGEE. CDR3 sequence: CASSVATGGRGETQYF. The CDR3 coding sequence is TGTGCCAGCAGCGTAGCTACAGGGGGGAGAGGGGAGACCCAGTACTTC.

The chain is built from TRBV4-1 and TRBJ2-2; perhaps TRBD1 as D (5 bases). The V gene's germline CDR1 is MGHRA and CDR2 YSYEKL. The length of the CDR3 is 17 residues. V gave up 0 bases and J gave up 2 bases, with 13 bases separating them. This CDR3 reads CASSQDRWGPNTGELFF. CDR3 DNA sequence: TGCGCCAGCAGCCAAGATCGATGGGGCCCAAACACCGGGGAGCTGTTTTTT.

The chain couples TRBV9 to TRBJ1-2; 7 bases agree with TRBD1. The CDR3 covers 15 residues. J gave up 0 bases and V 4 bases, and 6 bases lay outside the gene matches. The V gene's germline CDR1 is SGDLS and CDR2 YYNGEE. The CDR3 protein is CASSPWDSSNYGYTF. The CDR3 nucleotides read TGTGCCAGCAGCCCCTGGGACAGTTCTAACTATGGCTACACCTTC.

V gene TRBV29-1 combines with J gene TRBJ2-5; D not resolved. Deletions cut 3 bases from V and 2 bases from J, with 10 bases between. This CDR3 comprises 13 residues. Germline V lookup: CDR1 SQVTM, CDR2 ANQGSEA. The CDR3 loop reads CSVDGQRQETQYF. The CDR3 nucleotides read TGCAGCGTTGATGGGCAGAGACAAGAGACCCAGTACTTC.

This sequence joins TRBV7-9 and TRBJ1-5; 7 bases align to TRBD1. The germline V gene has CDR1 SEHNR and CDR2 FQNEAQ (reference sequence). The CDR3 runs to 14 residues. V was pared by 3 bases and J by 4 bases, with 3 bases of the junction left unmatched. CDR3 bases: TGTGCCAGCAGCTTGCAGGGGGGGAATCAGCCCCAGCATTTT. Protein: CASSLQGGNQPQHF.

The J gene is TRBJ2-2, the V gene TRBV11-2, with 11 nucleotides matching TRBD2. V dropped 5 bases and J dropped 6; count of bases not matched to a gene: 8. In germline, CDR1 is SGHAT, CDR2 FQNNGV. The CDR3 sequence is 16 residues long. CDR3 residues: CASSPASGGRAGELFF. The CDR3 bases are TGTGCCAGCAGCCCAGCTAGCGGGGGGCGGGCCGGGGAGCTGTTTTTT.

The CDR3 here is CASSQGGRGETQYF. The CDR3 DNA follows: TGCGCCAGCAGCCAGGGGGGGAGAGGGGAGACCCAGTACTTC. The genes are TRBV4-3 and TRBJ2-5; 7 bases fit TRBD2. The trim removed 3 bases at V and 5 bases at J, leaving 6 bases unmatched. The CDR3 runs to 14 residues. Germline V CDR1 and CDR2: LGHNA, YSLEER.

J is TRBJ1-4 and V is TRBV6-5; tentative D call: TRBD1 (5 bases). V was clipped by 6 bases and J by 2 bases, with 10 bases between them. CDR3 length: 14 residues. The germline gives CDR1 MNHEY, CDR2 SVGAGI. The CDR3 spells CASRRGATNEKLFF. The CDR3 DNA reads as TGTGCCAGCAGACGAGGGGCCACTAATGAAAAACTGTTTTTT.

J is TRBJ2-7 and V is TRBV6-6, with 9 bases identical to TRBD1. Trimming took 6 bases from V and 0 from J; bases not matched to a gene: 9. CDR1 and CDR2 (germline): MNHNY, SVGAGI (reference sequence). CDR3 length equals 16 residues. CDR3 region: CASRVGQGKFSYEQYF. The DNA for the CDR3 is TGTGCCAGCAGGGTAGGACAGGGGAAATTCTCCTACGAGCAGTACTTC.

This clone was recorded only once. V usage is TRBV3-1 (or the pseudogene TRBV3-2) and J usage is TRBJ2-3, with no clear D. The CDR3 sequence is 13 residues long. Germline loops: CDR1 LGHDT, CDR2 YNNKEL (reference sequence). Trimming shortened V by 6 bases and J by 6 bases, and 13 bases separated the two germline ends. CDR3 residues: CASRQIPYDTQYF. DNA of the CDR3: TGTGCCAGCAGACAGATACCCTACGATACGCAGTATTTT.

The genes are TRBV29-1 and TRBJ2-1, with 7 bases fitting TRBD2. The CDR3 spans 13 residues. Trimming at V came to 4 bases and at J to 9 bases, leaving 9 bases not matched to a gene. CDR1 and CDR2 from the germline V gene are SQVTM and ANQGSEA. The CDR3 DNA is TGCAGCGTTGTCGGACTAGGAGGAGGTGAGCAGTTCTTC. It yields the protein CSVVGLGGGEQFF.

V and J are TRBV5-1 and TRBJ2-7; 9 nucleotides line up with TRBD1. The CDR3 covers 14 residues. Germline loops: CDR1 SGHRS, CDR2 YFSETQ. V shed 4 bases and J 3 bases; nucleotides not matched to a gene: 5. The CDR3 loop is CASSPGQGRYEQYF. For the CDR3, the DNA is TGCGCCAGCAGCCCCGGACAGGGGCGCTACGAGCAGTACTTC.

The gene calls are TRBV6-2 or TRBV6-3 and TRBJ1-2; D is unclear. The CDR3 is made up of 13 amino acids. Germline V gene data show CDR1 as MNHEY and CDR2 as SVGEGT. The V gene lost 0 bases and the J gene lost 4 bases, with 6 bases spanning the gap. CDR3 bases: TGTGCCAGCAGTTACTCGAAAACCTATGGCTACACCTTC. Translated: CASSYSKTYGYTF.

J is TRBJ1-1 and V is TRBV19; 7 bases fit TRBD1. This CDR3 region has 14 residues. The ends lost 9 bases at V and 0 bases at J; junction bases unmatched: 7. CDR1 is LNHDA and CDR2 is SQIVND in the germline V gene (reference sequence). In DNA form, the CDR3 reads TGTGCCAGCGCGGGACAGCTCTTGAACACTGAAGCTTTCTTT. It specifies CASAGQLLNTEAFF.

In DNA, the CDR3 is TGTGCCAGCTCACTGACGACAGGGTTGAACACTGAAGCTTTCTTT. Protein sequence: CASSLTTGLNTEAFF. J is TRBJ1-1 and V is TRBV18; TRBD1 agrees at 7 bases. The J segment lost 0 bases and the V segment lost 4 bases, leaving 5 bases of the junction unmatched. The CDR3 is 15 residues long. Per germline, CDR1 KGHSH and CDR2 LQKENI.

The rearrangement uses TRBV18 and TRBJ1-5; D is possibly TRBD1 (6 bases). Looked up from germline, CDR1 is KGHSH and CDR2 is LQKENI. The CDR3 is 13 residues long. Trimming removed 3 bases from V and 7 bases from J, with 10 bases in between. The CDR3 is CASSPDSLQPQHF. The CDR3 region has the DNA TGTGCCAGCTCACCGGACAGTTTGCAGCCCCAGCATTTT.

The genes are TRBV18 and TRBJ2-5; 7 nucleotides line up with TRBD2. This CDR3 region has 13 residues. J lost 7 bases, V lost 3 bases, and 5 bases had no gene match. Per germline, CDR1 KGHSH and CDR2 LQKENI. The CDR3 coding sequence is TGTGCCAGCTCACCGGGGGGGACCGGGACCCAGTACTTC. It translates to CASSPGGTGTQYF.

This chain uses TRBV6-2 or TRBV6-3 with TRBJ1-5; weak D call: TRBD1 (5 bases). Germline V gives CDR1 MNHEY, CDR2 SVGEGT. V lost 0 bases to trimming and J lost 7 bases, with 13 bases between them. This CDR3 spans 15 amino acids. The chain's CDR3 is CASSYSAQGGQPQHF. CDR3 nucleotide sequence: TGTGCCAGCAGTTACTCTGCGCAGGGCGGGCAGCCCCAGCATTTT.

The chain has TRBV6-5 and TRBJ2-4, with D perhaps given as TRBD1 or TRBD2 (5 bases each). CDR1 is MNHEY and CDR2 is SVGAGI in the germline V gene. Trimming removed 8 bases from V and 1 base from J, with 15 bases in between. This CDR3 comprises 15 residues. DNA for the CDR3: TGTGCCAGCGGGGACCCCGCGAGCGCCAAAAACATTCAGTACTTC. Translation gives CASGDPASAKNIQYF.

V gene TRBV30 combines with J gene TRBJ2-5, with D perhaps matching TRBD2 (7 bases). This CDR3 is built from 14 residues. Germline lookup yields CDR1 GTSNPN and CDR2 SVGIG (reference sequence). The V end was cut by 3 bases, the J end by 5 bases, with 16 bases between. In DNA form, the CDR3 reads TGTGCCTGGAGCCGTAGGGGGGGCCGGGAGACCCAGTACTTC. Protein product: CAWSRRGGRETQYF.